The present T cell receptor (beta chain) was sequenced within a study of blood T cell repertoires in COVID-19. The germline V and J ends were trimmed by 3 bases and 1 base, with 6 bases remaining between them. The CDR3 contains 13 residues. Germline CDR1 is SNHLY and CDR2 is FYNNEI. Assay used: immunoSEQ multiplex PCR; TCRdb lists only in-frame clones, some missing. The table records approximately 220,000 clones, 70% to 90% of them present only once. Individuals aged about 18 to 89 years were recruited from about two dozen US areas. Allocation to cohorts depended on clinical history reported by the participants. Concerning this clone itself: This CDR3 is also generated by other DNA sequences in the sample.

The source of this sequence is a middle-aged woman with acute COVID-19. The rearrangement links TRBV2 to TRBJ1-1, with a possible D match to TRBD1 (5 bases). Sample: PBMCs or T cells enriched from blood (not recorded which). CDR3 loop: CASSETENTEAFF. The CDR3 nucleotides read TGTGCCAGCAGTGAGACAGAGAACACTGAAGCTTTCTTT.